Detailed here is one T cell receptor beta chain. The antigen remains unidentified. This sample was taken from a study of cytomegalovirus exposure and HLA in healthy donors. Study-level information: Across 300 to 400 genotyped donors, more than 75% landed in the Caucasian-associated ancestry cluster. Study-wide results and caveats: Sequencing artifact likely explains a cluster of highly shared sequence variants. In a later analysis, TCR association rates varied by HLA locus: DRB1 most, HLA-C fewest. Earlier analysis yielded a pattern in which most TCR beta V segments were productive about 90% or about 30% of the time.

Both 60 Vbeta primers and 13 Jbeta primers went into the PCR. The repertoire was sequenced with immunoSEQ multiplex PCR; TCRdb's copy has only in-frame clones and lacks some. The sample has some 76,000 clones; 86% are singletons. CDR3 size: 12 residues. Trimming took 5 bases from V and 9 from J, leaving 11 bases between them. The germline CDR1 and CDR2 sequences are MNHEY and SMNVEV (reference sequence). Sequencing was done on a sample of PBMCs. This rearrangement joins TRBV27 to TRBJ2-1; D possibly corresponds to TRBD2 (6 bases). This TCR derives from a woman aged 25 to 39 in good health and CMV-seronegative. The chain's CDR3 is CASSPGGTEQFF. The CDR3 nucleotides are TGTGCCAGCAGTCCCGGAGGGACTGAGCAGTTCTTC.